Here is one T cell receptor beta chain with its context. Original processing notes: Amplification of reference gene primers provided the estimated nucleated cell counts. Profiling relied on immunoSEQ multiplex PCR, and the TCRdb table lists in-frame clones only, not all of them. That table gives V, J and clone size, and the DNA gave D and trimming. The sample contains tens of thousands of clones, around nine tenths of which appear only once. This CDR3 comprises 14 residues. Germline V gene sequence: CDR1 SGHRS, CDR2 YFSETQ. With 7 bases removed from V and 0 bases from J, the gap between germline ends came to 8 bases. The entry originates in a study of blood T cell repertoires in COVID-19. Study-level information: The samples span acute and convalescent COVID-19 from the United States, Italy and Spain. T cells, B-cell-depleted T cells, or PBMCs supplied cDNA or gDNA.

The receptor was derived from a man aged 60 to 69 with acute or convalescent COVID-19. Sequencing was done on a sample of peripheral blood. This sequence joins TRBV5-1 and TRBJ2-6; D ambiguous. This CDR3 is CASRQDSGANVLTF. In DNA form, the CDR3 reads TGCGCCAGCCGGCAGGACTCTGGGGCCAACGTCCTGACTTTC.